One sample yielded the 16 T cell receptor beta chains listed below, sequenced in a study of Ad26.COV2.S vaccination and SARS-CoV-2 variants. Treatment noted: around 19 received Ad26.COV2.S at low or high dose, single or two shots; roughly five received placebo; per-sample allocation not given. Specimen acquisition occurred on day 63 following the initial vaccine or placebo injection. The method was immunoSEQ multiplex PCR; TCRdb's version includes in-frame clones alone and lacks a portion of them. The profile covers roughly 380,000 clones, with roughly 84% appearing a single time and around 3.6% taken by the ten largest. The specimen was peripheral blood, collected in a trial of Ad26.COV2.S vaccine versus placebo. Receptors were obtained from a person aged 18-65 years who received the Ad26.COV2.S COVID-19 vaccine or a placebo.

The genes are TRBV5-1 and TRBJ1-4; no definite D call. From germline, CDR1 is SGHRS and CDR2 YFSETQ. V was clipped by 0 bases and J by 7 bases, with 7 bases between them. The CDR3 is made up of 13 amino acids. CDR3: CASSLEATEKLFF. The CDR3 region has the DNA TGCGCCAGCAGCTTGGAGGCGACTGAAAAACTGTTTTTT.

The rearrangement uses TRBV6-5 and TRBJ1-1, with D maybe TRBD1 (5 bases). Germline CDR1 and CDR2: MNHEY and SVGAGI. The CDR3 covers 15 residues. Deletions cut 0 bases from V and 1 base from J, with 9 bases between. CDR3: CASSYSGTTNTEAFF. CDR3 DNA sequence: TGTGCCAGCAGTTACTCCGGGACGACGAACACTGAAGCTTTCTTT.

DNA for the CDR3: TGTGCCAGTAGTACAACAGGGCGAGAGAATGGCTACACCTTC. This sequence encodes CASSTTGRENGYTF. This sequence joins TRBV19 and TRBJ1-2; tentatively, D is TRBD1 (6 bases). V was pared by 4 bases and J by 6 bases, with 15 bases between. Germline V gene data show CDR1 as LNHDA and CDR2 as SQIVND (reference sequence). This CDR3 has 14 amino acids.

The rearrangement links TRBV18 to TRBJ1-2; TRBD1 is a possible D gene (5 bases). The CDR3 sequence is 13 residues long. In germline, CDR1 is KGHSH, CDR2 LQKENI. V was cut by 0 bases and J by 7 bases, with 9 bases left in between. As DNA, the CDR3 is TGTGCCAGCTCACCACCCCTCAGGGTTGGCTACACCTTC. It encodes CASSPPLRVGYTF.

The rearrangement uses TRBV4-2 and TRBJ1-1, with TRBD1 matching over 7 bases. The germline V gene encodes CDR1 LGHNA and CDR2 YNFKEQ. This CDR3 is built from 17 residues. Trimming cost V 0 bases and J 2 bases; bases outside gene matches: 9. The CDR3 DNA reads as TGTGCCAGCAGCCAAGAACGCTCCGGGACAGTAAACACTGAAGCTTTCTTT. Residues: CASSQERSGTVNTEAFF.

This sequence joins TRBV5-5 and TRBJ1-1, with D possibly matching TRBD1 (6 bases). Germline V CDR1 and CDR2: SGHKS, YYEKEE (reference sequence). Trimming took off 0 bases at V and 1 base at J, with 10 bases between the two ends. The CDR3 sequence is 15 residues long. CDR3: CASSLGGTSNTEAFF. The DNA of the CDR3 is TGTGCCAGCAGCTTGGGAGGGACATCGAACACTGAAGCTTTCTTT. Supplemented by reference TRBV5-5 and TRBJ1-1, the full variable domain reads DAGVTQSPTHLIKTRGQQVTLRCSPISGHKSVSWYQQVLGQGPQFIFQYYEKEERGRGNFPDRFSARQFPNYSSELNVNALLLGDSALYLCASSLGGTSNTEAFFGQGTRLTVV.

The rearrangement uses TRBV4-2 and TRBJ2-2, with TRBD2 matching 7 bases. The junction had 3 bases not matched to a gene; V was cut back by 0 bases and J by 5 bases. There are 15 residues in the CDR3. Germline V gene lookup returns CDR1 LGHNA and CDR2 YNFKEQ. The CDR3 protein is CASSQDLAATGELFF. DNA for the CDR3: TGTGCCAGCAGCCAAGATCTAGCGGCAACCGGGGAGCTGTTTTTT.

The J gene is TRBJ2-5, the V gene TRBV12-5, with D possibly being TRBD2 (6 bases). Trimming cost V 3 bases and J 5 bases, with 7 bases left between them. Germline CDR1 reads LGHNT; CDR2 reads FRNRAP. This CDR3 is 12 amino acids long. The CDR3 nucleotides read TGTGCTAGTGGTTTACGGGGGGAGACCCAGTACTTC. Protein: CASGLRGETQYF.

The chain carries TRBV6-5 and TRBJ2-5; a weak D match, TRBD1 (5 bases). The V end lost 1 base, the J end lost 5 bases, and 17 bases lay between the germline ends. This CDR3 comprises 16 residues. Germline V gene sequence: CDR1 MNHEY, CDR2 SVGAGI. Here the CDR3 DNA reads TGTGCCAGCAGTTACTTCACCAGGGCCGCCATCGAGACCCAGTACTTC. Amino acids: CASSYFTRAAIETQYF.

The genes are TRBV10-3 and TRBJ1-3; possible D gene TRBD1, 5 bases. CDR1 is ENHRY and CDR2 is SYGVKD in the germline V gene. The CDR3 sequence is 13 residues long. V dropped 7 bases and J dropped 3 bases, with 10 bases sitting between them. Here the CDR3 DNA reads TGTGCCATCACTATGGGGGGTGGAAACACCATATATTTT. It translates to CAITMGGGNTIYF.

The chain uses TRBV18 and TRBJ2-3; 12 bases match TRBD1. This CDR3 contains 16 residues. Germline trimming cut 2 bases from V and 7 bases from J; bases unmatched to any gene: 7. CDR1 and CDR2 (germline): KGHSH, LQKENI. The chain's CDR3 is CASSPSGTGGVNTQYF. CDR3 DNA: TGTGCCAGCTCACCATCCGGGACAGGGGGCGTGAATACGCAGTATTTT. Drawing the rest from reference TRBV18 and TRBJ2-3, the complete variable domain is NAGVMQNPRHLVRRRGQEARLRCSPMKGHSHVYWYRQLPEEGLKFMVYLQKENIIDESGMPKERFSAEFPKEGPSILRIQQVVRGDSAAYFCASSPSGTGGVNTQYFGPGTRLTVL.

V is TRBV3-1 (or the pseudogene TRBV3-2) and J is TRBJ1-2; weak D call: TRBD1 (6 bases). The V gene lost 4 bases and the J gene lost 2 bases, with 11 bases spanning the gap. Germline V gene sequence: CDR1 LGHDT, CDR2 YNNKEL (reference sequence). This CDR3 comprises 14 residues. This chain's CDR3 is CASSLGTQNYGYTF. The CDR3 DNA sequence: TGTGCCAGCAGCCTCGGGACACAAAACTATGGCTACACCTTC.

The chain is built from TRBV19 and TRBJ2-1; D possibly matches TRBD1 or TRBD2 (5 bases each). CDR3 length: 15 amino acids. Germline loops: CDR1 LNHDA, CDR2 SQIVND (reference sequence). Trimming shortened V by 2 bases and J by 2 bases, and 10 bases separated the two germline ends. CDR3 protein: CASSINRGAYNEQFF. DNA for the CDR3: TGTGCCAGTAGTATAAACAGAGGGGCCTACAATGAGCAGTTCTTC.

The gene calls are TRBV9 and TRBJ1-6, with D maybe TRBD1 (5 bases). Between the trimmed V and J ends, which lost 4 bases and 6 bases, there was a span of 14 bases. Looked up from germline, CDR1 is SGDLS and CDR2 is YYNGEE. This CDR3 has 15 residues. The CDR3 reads CASSIGGTGNSPLHF. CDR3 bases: TGTGCCAGCAGCATTGGGGGTACCGGTAATTCACCCCTCCACTTT.

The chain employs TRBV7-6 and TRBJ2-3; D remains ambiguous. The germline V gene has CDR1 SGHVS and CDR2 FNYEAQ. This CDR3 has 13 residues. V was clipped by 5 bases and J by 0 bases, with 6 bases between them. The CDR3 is CASSRTSTDTQYF. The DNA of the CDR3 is TGTGCCAGCAGCCGTACTAGCACAGATACGCAGTATTTT.

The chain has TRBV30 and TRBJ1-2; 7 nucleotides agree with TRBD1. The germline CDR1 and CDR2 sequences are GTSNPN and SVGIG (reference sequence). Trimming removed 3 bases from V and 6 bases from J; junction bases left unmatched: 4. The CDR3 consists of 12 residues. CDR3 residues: CAWSSGGNGYTF. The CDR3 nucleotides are TGTGCCTGGAGCTCAGGGGGGAATGGCTACACCTTC.